This TCR beta chain was obtained from a study of blood T cell repertoires in COVID-19 (dated by TCRdb to the early 2020s). General notes on the study: Collaborator samples came from the United States, Italy and Spain and covered acute and convalescent phases of COVID-19. A de-identified subject ID, COVID-19 status, age in years and sex were almost always included in the sample metadata. The material from the prospective study consisted of cDNA or gDNA derived from T cells, B-cell-depleted T cells, or PBMCs. Deeply sampled blood TCRbeta repertoires from subjects exposed to, actively infected with, or recovered from COVID-19 were included in the dataset. HLA class I and class II types, where available, came from metadata supplied by the sample provider rather than from assay-based typing. The repertoires were released in a freely available public database meant as a resource for research on the immune response to SARS-CoV-2. The samples were drawn from the first 160 participants of the ongoing ImmuneRACE study and from roughly 1,300 subjects provided by 6 global collaborators.

Summary of the overall study and its limitations: Clinical and demographic metadata were provided uncurated, with the amount varying by source and participant.

TCRbeta CDR3 regions were amplified from genomic DNA by means of the immunoSEQ Assay, a bias-controlled multiplex PCR. As for the authors' bioinformatics: The number of nucleated cells in each sample was estimated by amplification of reference gene primers within the assay. Sequence reads were collapsed and filtered to measure the absolute abundance of every unique TCRbeta CDR3 rearrangement. For each sample, productive Simpson clonality was calculated as the square root of Simpson's diversity index across productive rearrangements. TCRdb took this table from immuneACCESS and kept in-frame rearrangements with V and J called. Such tables lack part of the clones; where checked against another copy, unresolved V genes explain under half of the gap, and the rest is unexplained. That table supplies the V and J calls and clone size; D and trimming were determined from the DNA. The table for this sample lists about 140,000 clones; roughly 80% of them were counted only once. The top ten constitute roughly 9% of the sample.

The germline V gene (reference sequence) yields SEHNR for CDR1 and FQNEAQ for CDR2. Measured from the cysteine to the phenylalanine, the CDR3 is 11 residues long. The CDR3 DNA has 33 bases and is translated from base 1. Trimming at the junction amounts to 5 bases on V and 4 bases on J, and the germline ends lie 6 bases apart. Whole blood was collected in K2EDTA tubes by collaborating institutions according to the institutions' own protocols. Collaborator samples were shipped for TCRbeta analysis as frozen whole blood, isolated PBMCs, or DNA extracted from either sample type. Note on this clone: Its recognized antigen is unknown. The record has no base qualities; no much larger clone is one base away.

This TCR derives from a woman in her fifties or sixties with active or convalescent COVID-19. This chain joins TRBV7-9 to TRBJ2-7, with an unclear D gene assignment. Input material: peripheral blood. The CDR3 loop reads CASSGRYEQYF. Here is the DNA: TGTGCCAGCAGCGGCAGGTACGAGCAGTACTTC.